The present TCR beta chain was sequenced within a study of T cell responses to AZD1222 COVID-19 vaccine. Doses given second, at about 4 or about 12 weeks, were pooled. Sequencing was performed with immunoSEQ multiplex PCR; in TCRdb, only in-frame clones are kept and a portion is missing. The repertoire holds 90,000 to 95,000 clones, with roughly 90% as singletons. Broader study findings: Baseline antibody screening turned up just a handful of seropositive AZD1222 recipients. Regions 160-218 and 743-854 dominated among vaccine-associated CD4 TCRs spanning spike. Compared with day 0, the breadth and depth of the Spike-specific TCR repertoire rose significantly after two doses of AZD1222.

Trimming stripped 3 bases from V and 2 bases from J, with 13 bases between. This CDR3 is built from 15 residues. CDR1 PRHDT and CDR2 FYEKMQ come from the germline V gene (reference sequence). Notes on this clone: Its antigen is unidentified.

The chain combines TRBV13 with TRBJ1-2; D not resolved. The receptor comes from an adult who received the AZD1222 COVID-19 vaccine. Specimen: peripheral blood, collected 28 days after the second AZD1222 dose. The CDR3 region is CASSFLGPPNYGYTF. The CDR3 nucleotides read TGTGCCAGCAGCTTTCTAGGGCCCCCCAACTATGGCTACACCTTC.